This TCR beta chain was obtained from a study of blood T cells in healthy people across ages. The CDR3 sequence is 20 residues long. The germline CDR1 and CDR2 sequences are MNHEY and SVGEGT. J lost 0 bases, V lost 6 bases, and 15 bases had no gene match. Then a second PCR, running roughly 7 to 11 cycles, was carried out with a sample-barcoded 5' primer and a J-beta primer mix. TCRdb redid the calling of the 5' RACE reads with MiXCR, one entry per CDR3 protein. Here the sample spans 1.5 million to 2 million distinct CDR3 sequences, around half being singletons. The receptor's source is a woman in her thirties or forties in good health. This sequence joins TRBV6-2 or TRBV6-3 and TRBJ2-1; 12 bases fit TRBD2. Specimen: blood. The CDR3 is CASRGGVTSGGLSSYNEQFF. CDR3 DNA sequence: TGTGCCAGCAGGGGGGGGGTTACTAGCGGGGGGCTGAGCTCCTACAATGAGCAGTTCTTC.